This T cell receptor (beta chain) was captured by sequencing in a study of CD8 T cells in Susac syndrome. For the study at large: Patients with Susac syndrome, at blood draw, were therapy-naive, on corticosteroids, or on intravenous immunoglobulin alone.

V lost 0 bases to trimming and J lost 3 bases; unmatched junction nucleotides: 6. CDR1 is SGHRS, CDR2 YFSETQ, per germline. The CDR3 sequence is 16 residues long. From blood CD8+ and CD4+ T cells, the TCR beta chain was sequenced. Both CD4+ and CD8+ T cells were negatively isolated, and TEMRA cells underwent FACS enrichment. Reverse transcription used about 0.45 to 1 ug RNA and random hexamers. Amplification of the TCR beta CDR3 was carried out by immunoSEQ multiplex PCR, which spanned a total of 54 Vbeta and 13 Jbeta segments. In TCRdb, the immunoSEQ multiplex PCR reads were re-called with MiXCR into one record per CDR3 protein. The table has about 170,000 distinct CDR3 sequences, about 96% seen once.

V is TRBV5-1 and J is TRBJ2-1; 7 bases are a match to TRBD1. What was sequenced was CD4+ T cells from PBMCs. The receptor was derived from a human donor with Susac syndrome. The CDR3: CASSLARDSLYNEQFF. CDR3 DNA sequence: TGCGCCAGCAGCTTGGCCCGGGACAGCCTCTACAATGAGCAGTTCTTC.